These 22 T cell receptor beta chains were all obtained from the same sample, sequenced in a study of blood T cell repertoires in COVID-19. Only in-frame clones appear in the TCRdb table, and some are missing; sequencing was by immunoSEQ multiplex PCR. The sample shows almost 250,000 clones, around 89% of them seen only once. The sequenced sample consisted of PBMCs or T cells enriched from blood (not recorded which). The receptors were gathered from a woman in her 30s who had recovered from COVID-19.

The chain carries TRBV28 and TRBJ1-1, with a tentative D call TRBD1 (5 bases). CDR3 length: 16 residues. With 6 bases removed from V and 5 bases from J, the gap between germline ends came to 22 bases. Looked up from germline, CDR1 is MDHEN and CDR2 is SYDVKM. The CDR3 nucleotides are TGTGCCAGCAGACCCTCGACAGCCCCCTCTGGAACTGAAGCTTTCTTT. Encoded protein: CASRPSTAPSGTEAFF.

This rearrangement joins TRBV5-1 to TRBJ1-2; TRBD1 aligns across 7 bases. Germline assignment: CDR1 SGHRS and CDR2 YFSETQ. V trimming: 1 base; J trimming: 8 bases; junction bases outside the gene matches: 8. The CDR3 covers 14 residues. The CDR3 sequence: CASSLLGTVDGYTF. Here the CDR3 DNA reads TGCGCCAGCAGCTTGCTAGGGACAGTGGACGGCTACACCTTC.

The J gene is TRBJ1-3, the V gene TRBV7-6; D unclear. Per the germline V gene, CDR1 is SGHVS and CDR2 is FNYEAQ. The V gene lost 5 bases and the J gene lost 0 bases, with 14 bases spanning the gap. The CDR3 consists of 16 residues. DNA of the CDR3: TGTGCCAGCAGCCCAGGTACGGGAGGCTCTGGAAACACCATATATTTT. It yields the protein CASSPGTGGSGNTIYF.

The V gene is TRBV5-1, the J gene TRBJ2-7, with 9 bases lining up with TRBD1. CDR1 is SGHRS, CDR2 YFSETQ, per germline. V shed 3 bases, J shed 3 bases, and the junction held 4 bases outside the gene matches. CDR3 length: 14 residues. The DNA of the CDR3 is TGCGCCAGCAGCTCGACAGGGGGATACTACGAGCAGTACTTC. Translated, it gives CASSSTGGYYEQYF.

Remarks on this clone: Additional DNA sequences in this sample encode the identical CDR3. The rearrangement joins TRBV3-1 (or the pseudogene TRBV3-2) to TRBJ1-2; D gene unclear. V was pared by 1 base and J by 3 bases, with 3 bases between. This CDR3 contains 12 residues. The germline CDR1 and CDR2 sequences are LGHDT and YNNKEL (reference sequence). The CDR3 DNA is TGTGCCAGCAGCCAAGTAGACTATGGCTACACCTTC. Translating it yields CASSQVDYGYTF.

This chain links TRBV5-4 with TRBJ1-5; TRBD1 aligns across 10 bases. The germline CDR1 and CDR2 sequences are SGHNT and YYREEE (reference sequence). The CDR3 totals 14 residues. V shed 3 bases and J 5 bases; nucleotides not matched to a gene: 2. The CDR3 loop is CASSSGQGDQPQHF. The DNA for the CDR3 is TGTGCCAGCAGCTCTGGACAGGGGGATCAGCCCCAGCATTTT. Full variable domain (rest looked up from reference TRBV5-4 and TRBJ1-5): ETGVTQSPTHLIKTRGQQVTLRCSSQSGHNTVSWYQQALGQGPQFIFQYYREEENGRGNFPPRFSGLQFPNYSSELNVNALELDDSALYLCASSSGQGDQPQHFGDGTRLSIL.

This chain links TRBV7-8 with TRBJ2-1, with TRBD2 matching over 8 bases. CDR1 and CDR2 (germline): SGHVS, FQNEAQ. The CDR3 length is 17 residues. Trimming took 6 bases from V and 7 from J; bases not matched to a gene: 17. Written as DNA, the CDR3 is TGTGCCAGCAGGTCGAAACTAGCGGTTTCACTAGCAAATGAGCAGTTCTTC. Translated: CASRSKLAVSLANEQFF. Combining the CDR3 with reference TRBV7-8 and TRBJ2-1 gives the whole variable domain GAGVSQSPRYKVAKRGQDVALRCDPISGHVSLFWYQQALGQGPEFLTYFQNEAQLDKSGLPSDRFFAERPEGSVSTLKIQRTQQEDSAVYLCASRSKLAVSLANEQFFGPGTRLTVL.

The gene calls are TRBV28 and TRBJ1-1; 7 nucleotides match TRBD1. This CDR3 has 12 residues. The V segment lost 4 bases and the J segment 7 bases; nucleotides outside the gene matches: 3. Germline V lookup: CDR1 MDHEN, CDR2 SYDVKM. The CDR3 DNA is TGTGCCAGCAGTTCACAGGGGAATGAAGCTTTCTTT. Its translation is CASSSQGNEAFF. Complete variable domain (other parts from reference TRBV28 and TRBJ1-1): DVKVTQSSRYLVKRTGEKVFLECVQDMDHENMFWYRQDPGLGLRLIYFSYDVKMKEKGDIPEGYSVSREKKERFSLILESASTNQTSMYLCASSSQGNEAFFGQGTRLTVV.

The chain recombines TRBV28 with TRBJ2-1, with 12 bases aligning to TRBD2. Germline V gene lookup returns CDR1 MDHEN and CDR2 SYDVKM. With 3 bases clipped from V and 8 bases from J, the junction kept 8 bases outside the gene matches. This CDR3 region has 16 residues. The DNA for the CDR3 is TGTGCCAGCAGTTTCCCTAGCGGGAGGGGTGGGGATGAGCAGTTCTTC. This sequence encodes CASSFPSGRGGDEQFF.

This rearrangement joins TRBV15 to TRBJ1-2; no definite D call. In germline, CDR1 is LNHNV, CDR2 YYDKDF (reference sequence). Trimming removed 0 bases at V and 7 bases at J, with 6 bases between. The CDR3 totals 12 residues. In DNA, the CDR3 is TGTGCCACCAGCAGAGATCTCGGTGGCTACACCTTC. It is translated as CATSRDLGGYTF.

The V call is TRBV5-1, the J call TRBJ2-5, with D possibly matching TRBD1 (5 bases). Trimming stripped 2 bases from V and 0 bases from J, with 11 bases between. The CDR3 sequence is 15 residues long. Germline CDR1 and CDR2: SGHRS and YFSETQ. CDR3 sequence (DNA): TGCGCCAGCAGCTTAGGGGTCTCTTACCAAGAGACCCAGTACTTC. Amino acids: CASSLGVSYQETQYF.

The genes are TRBV28 and TRBJ2-7, with D perhaps matching TRBD2 (6 bases). The germline CDR1 and CDR2 sequences are MDHEN and SYDVKM. The V end was cut by 6 bases, the J end by 2 bases, with 35 bases between. CDR3 length equals 21 residues. CDR3 in DNA: TGTGCCAGCAGCCTCGGGGTGGGCCCAATCGACCCAGCGGGCTACCCCTACGAGCAGTACTTC. Translating gives CASSLGVGPIDPAGYPYEQYF.

The V and J genes are TRBV3-1 (or the pseudogene TRBV3-2) and TRBJ2-7, with TRBD2 matching over 13 bases. The CDR3 totals 15 residues. Unmatched junction bases numbered 6, after V lost 5 bases and J lost 5 bases. The germline gives CDR1 LGHDT, CDR2 YNNKEL (reference sequence). The CDR3 loop reads CASSVRLAGGNEQYF. The CDR3 bases are TGTGCCAGCAGCGTCCGACTAGCGGGAGGCAACGAGCAGTACTTC.

This clone was detected only once. The chain employs TRBV28 and TRBJ1-6; unclear D gene. The CDR3 covers 14 residues. Germline CDR1 and CDR2: MDHEN and SYDVKM. Trimming stripped 2 bases from V and 9 bases from J, with 11 bases between. The CDR3 protein is CASSLIGDGSPLHF. The CDR3 region has the DNA TGTGCCAGCAGTTTAATCGGTGATGGTTCACCCCTCCACTTT. The full variable domain, in which reference TRBV28 and TRBJ1-6 provide the parts outside the CDR3, is DVKVTQSSRYLVKRTGEKVFLECVQDMDHENMFWYRQDPGLGLRLIYFSYDVKMKEKGDIPEGYSVSREKKERFSLILESASTNQTSMYLCASSLIGDGSPLHFGNGTRLTVT.

The chain combines TRBV7-9 with TRBJ2-1; 7 bases map to TRBD1. V shed 5 bases, J shed 6 bases, and the junction held 19 bases outside the gene matches. Per the germline V gene, CDR1 is SEHNR and CDR2 is FQNEAQ (reference sequence). The CDR3 contains 18 residues. The CDR3 DNA is TGTGCCAGCAGCAAGAACCCCAACCATGGGACAGAGGCCAATGAGCAGTTCTTC. Protein sequence: CASSKNPNHGTEANEQFF. Full variable domain (outside the CDR3, taken from reference TRBV7-9 and TRBJ2-1): DTGVSQNPRHKITKRGQNVTFRCDPISEHNRLYWYRQTLGQGPEFLTYFQNEAQLEKSRLLSDRFSAERPKGSFSTLEIQRTEQGDSAMYLCASSKNPNHGTEANEQFFGPGTRLTVL.

The CDR3 loop reads CASSRTEAYEQYF. The CDR3, as DNA: TGTGCCAGCTCTAGGACGGAGGCCTACGAGCAGTACTTC. V gene TRBV6-5 combines with J gene TRBJ2-7, with D tentatively TRBD2 (5 bases). From germline, CDR1 is MNHEY and CDR2 SVGAGI. Trimming pared 8 bases from V and 2 bases from J, leaving 13 bases between. This CDR3 region has 13 residues.

CDR3 sequence: CASSFYAAGRGGHNEQFF. The CDR3 nucleotides are TGTGCCAGCAGCTTCTATGCAGCGGGAAGGGGGGGGCACAATGAGCAGTTCTTC. The chain combines TRBV7-2 with TRBJ2-1; D is possibly TRBD2 (7 bases). In germline, CDR1 is SGHTA, CDR2 FQGNSA. V lost 3 bases and J 5 bases, leaving 23 bases between the germline ends. This CDR3 has 18 amino acids.

The chain couples TRBV20-1 to TRBJ1-2, with no clear D. The V gene's germline CDR1 is DFQATT and CDR2 SNEGSKA (reference sequence). CDR3 size: 9 residues. CDR3 protein: CGRGSGYTF. As DNA, the CDR3 is TGCGGAAGAGGTTCGGGCTACACCTTC.

This sequence joins TRBV4-3 and TRBJ2-7, with a tentative D call TRBD1 (6 bases). V was pared by 0 bases and J by 4 bases, with 19 bases between. The germline V gene has CDR1 LGHNA and CDR2 YSLEER. The CDR3 contains 17 residues. The CDR3: CASSQEGPPRGFYEQYF. The CDR3 DNA follows: TGCGCCAGCAGCCAAGAGGGTCCCCCTAGGGGGTTTTACGAGCAGTACTTC.

This chain connects TRBV5-1 to TRBJ1-2; perhaps TRBD1 as D (6 bases). Germline V lookup: CDR1 SGHRS, CDR2 YFSETQ. V was pared by 2 bases and J by 2 bases, with 19 bases between. The CDR3 covers 17 residues. The CDR3, as DNA: TGCGCCAGCAGCTTTGACATTACCGACAGGAGAAACTATGGCTACACCTTC. It specifies CASSFDITDRRNYGYTF.

This clone was seen just once. CDR3 coding DNA: TGCGCCAGCAGCGGGGGACAGGGTATGCAGCCCCAGCATTTT. This codes for CASSGGQGMQPQHF. This sequence joins TRBV4-1 and TRBJ1-5, with 9 nucleotides matching TRBD1. This CDR3 region has 14 residues. The V gene's germline CDR1 is MGHRA and CDR2 YSYEKL. The trim removed 5 bases at V and 7 bases at J, leaving 6 bases unmatched.

This clone was detected only once. The gene calls are TRBV11-2 and TRBJ1-4; 7 nucleotides align to TRBD1. Germline assignment: CDR1 SGHAT and CDR2 FQNNGV. The CDR3 is made up of 14 amino acids. Trimming took 7 bases from V and 8 from J; bases not matched to a gene: 10. The CDR3 region is CASTGVRGHEKLFF. In nucleotides, the CDR3 is TGTGCCAGCACCGGTGTAAGGGGGCACGAAAAACTGTTTTTT.